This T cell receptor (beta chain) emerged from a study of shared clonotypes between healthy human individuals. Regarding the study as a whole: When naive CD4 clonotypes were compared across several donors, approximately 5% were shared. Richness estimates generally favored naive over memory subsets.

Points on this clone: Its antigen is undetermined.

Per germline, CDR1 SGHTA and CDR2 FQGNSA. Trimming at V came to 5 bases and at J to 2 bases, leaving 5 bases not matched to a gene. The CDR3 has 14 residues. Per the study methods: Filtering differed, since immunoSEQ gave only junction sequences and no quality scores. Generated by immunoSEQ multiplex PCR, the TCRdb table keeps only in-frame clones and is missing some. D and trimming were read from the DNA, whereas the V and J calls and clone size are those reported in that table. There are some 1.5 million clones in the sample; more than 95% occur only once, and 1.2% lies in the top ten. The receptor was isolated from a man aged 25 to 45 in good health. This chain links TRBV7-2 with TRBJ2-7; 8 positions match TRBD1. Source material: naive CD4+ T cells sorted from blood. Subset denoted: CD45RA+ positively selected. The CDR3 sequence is CASSTRQGPYEQYF. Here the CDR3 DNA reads TGTGCCAGCAGCACCCGACAGGGGCCCTACGAGCAGTACTTC.